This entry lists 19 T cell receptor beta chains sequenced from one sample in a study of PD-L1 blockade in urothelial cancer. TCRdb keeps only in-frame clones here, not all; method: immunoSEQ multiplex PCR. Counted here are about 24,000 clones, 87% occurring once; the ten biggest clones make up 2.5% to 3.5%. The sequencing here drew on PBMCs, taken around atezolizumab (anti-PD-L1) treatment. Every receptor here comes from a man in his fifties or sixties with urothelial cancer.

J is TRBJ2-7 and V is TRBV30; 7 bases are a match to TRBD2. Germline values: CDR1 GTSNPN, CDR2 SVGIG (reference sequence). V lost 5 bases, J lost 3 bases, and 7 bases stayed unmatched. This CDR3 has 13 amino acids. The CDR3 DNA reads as TGTGCCTGGGGAAGCGGGGTCAACTACGAGCAGTACTTC. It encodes CAWGSGVNYEQYF.

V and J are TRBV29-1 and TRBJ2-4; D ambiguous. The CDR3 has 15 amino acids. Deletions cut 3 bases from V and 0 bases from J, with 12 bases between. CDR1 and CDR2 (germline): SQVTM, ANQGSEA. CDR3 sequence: CSVEARRLAKNIQYF. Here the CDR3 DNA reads TGCAGCGTTGAGGCCAGGCGTCTAGCCAAAAACATTCAGTACTTC.

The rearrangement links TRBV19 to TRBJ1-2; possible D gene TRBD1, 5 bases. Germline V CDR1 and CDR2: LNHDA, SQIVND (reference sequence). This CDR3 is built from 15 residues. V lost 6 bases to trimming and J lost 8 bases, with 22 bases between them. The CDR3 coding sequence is TGTGCCAGTAGGCAAACCGGGACCTCGGGAGGGGGCTACACCTTC. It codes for CASRQTGTSGGGYTF.

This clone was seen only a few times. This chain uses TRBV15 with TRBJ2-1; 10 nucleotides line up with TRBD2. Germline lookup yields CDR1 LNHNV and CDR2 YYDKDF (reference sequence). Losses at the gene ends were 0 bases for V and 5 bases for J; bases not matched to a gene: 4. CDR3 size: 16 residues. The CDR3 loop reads CATSRDFSGGNNEQFF. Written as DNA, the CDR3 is TGTGCCACCAGCAGAGATTTTAGCGGGGGGAACAATGAGCAGTTCTTC.

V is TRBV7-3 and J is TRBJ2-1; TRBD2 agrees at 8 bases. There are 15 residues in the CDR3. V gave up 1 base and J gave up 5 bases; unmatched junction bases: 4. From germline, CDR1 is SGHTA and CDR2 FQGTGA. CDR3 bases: TGTGCCAGCAGCTTAAGTAGCGGGGTTAACAATGAGCAGTTCTTC. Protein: CASSLSSGVNNEQFF.

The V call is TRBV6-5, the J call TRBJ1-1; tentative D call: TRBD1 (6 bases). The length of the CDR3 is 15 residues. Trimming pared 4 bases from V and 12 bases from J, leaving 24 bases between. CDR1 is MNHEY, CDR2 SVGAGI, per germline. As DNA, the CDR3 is TGTGCCAGCAGTTTACTTACAGGGCCACGGGGCCATCCTTTCTTT. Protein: CASSLLTGPRGHPFF.

The CDR3 sequence: CASSFTRATNEKLFF. Written as DNA, the CDR3 is TGTGCCAGCAGTTTTACCCGGGCAACTAATGAAAAACTGTTTTTT. The chain carries TRBV27 and TRBJ1-4; no reliable D call. V lost 3 bases and J 0 bases, leaving 8 bases between the germline ends. This CDR3 spans 15 amino acids. Germline-derived CDR1 and CDR2 are MNHEY and SMNVEV (reference sequence). Full variable domain (missing parts from reference TRBV27 and TRBJ1-4): EAQVTQNPRYLITVTGKKLTVTCSQNMNHEYMSWYRQDPGLGLRQIYYSMNVEVTDKGDVPEGYKVSRKEKRNFPLILESPSPNQTSLYFCASSFTRATNEKLFFGSGTQLSVL.

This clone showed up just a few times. The CDR3 region has the DNA TGTGCCAGCGGGGGCAGGGGGCTGTATGGCTACACCTTC. Translated, it gives CASGGRGLYGYTF. The V and J genes are TRBV2 and TRBJ1-2, with 8 nucleotides matching TRBD1. Germline V CDR1 and CDR2: SNHLY, FYNNEI. This CDR3 is built from 13 residues. Trimming at V came to 8 bases and at J to 5 bases, leaving 7 bases not matched to a gene.

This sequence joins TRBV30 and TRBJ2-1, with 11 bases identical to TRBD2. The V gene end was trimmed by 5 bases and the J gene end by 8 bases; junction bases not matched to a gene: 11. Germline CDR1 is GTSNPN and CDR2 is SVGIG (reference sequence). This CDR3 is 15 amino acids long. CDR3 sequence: CAWGTSGGFWDEQFF. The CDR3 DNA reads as TGTGCCTGGGGTACTAGCGGGGGCTTCTGGGATGAGCAGTTCTTC.

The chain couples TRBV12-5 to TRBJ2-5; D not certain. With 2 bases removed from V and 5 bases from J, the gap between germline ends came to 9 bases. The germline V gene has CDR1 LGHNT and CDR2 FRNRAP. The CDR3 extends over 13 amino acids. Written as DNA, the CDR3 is TGTGCTAGTGGTTTGCCACCTAGGGAGACCCAGTACTTC. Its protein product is CASGLPPRETQYF.

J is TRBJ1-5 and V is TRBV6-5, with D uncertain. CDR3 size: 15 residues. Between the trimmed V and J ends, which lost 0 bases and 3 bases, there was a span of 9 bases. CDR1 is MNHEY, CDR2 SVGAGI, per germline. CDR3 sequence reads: CASSYSAGHNQPQHF. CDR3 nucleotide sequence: TGTGCCAGCAGTTACTCGGCAGGTCACAATCAGCCCCAGCATTTT.

This CDR3 reads CASSLGSLRGPYEQYF. The CDR3 region has the DNA TGTGCCAGCAGCTTAGGGTCCTTAAGGGGGCCCTACGAGCAGTACTTC. This chain connects TRBV7-9 to TRBJ2-7, with 7 bases aligning to TRBD1. Unmatched junction bases numbered 8, after V lost 1 base and J lost 2 bases. Germline lookup yields CDR1 SEHNR and CDR2 FQNEAQ (reference sequence). The CDR3 extends over 16 amino acids.

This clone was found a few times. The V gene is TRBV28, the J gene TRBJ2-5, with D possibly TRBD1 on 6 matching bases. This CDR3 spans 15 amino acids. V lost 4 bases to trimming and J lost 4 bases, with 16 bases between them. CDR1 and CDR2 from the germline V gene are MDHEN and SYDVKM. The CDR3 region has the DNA TGTGCCAGCAGTTGGGGACAATTTCGGTCAGAGACCCAGTACTTC. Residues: CASSWGQFRSETQYF.

The CDR3 DNA sequence: TGTGCCAGCAGTTCGGTGGAGACCCAGTACTTC. Encoded protein: CASSSVETQYF. The chain has TRBV7-9 and TRBJ2-5; D is unresolved. The ends were cut back, 6 bases at V and 5 bases at J, with 7 bases in the middle. This CDR3 spans 11 amino acids. Germline V gene lookup returns CDR1 SEHNR and CDR2 FQNEAQ (reference sequence).

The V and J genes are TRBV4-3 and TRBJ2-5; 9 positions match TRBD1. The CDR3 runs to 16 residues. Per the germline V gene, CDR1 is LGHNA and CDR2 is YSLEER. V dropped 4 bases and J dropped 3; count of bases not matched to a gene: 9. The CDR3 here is CASSRDTRDREETQYF. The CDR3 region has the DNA TGCGCCAGCAGCCGAGACACCCGGGACAGGGAAGAGACCCAGTACTTC.

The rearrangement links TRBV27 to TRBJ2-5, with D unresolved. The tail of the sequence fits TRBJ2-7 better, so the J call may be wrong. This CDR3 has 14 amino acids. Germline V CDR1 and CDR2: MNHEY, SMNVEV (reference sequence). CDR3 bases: TGTGCCAGCAGTTTGGGTCCAGCGAGTTACGAGCAGTACTTC. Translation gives CASSLGPASYEQYF.

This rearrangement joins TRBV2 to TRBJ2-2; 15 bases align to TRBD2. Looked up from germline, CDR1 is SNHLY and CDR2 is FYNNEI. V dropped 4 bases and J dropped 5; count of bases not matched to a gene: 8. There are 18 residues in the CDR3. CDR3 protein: CASSGTSGGAGWTGELFF. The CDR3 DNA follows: TGTGCCAGCAGTGGGACTAGCGGGGGGGCAGGATGGACCGGGGAGCTGTTTTTT.

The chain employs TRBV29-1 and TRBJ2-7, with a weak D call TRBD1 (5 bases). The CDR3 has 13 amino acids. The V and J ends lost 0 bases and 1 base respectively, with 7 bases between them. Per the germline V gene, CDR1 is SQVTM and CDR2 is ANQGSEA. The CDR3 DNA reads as TGCAGCGTTGAAGACCAGGGATCCTACGAGCAGTACTTC. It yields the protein CSVEDQGSYEQYF.

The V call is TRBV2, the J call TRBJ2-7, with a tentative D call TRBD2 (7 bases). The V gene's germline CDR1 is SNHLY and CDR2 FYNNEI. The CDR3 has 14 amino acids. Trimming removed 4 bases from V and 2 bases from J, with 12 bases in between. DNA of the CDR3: TGTGCCAGCAGTGCGGGGGGCCCGACCTACGAGCAGTACTTC. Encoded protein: CASSAGGPTYEQYF. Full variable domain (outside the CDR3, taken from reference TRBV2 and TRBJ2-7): EPEVTQTPSHQVTQMGQEVILRCVPISNHLYFYWYRQILGQKVEFLVSFYNNEISEKSEIFDDQFSVERPDGSNFTLKIRSTKLEDSAMYFCASSAGGPTYEQYFGPGTRLTVT.